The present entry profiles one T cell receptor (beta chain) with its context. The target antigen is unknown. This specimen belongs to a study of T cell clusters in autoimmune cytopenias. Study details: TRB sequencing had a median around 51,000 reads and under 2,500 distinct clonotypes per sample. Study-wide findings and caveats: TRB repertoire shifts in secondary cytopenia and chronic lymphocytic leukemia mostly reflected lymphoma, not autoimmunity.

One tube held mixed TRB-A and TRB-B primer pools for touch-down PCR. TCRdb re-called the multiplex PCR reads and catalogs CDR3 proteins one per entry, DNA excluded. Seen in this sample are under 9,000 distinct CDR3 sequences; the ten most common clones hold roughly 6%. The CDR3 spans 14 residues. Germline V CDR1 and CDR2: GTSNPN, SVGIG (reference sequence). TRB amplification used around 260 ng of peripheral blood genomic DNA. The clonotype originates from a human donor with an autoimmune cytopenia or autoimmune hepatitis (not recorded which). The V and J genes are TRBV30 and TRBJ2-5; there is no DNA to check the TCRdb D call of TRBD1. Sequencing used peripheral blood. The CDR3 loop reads CAWSGNVPAETQYF. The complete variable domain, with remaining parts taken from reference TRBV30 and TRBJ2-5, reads SQTIHQWPATLVQPVGSPLSLECTVEGTSNPNLYWYRQAAGRGLQLLFYSVGIGQISSEVPQNLSASRPQDRQFILSSKKLLLSDSGFYLCAWSGNVPAETQYFGPGTRLLVL.